These 5 T cell receptor beta chains originate from one sample sequenced in a study of T cell responses to AZD1222 COVID-19 vaccine. The table came from immunoSEQ multiplex PCR; TCRdb's copy has only in-frame clones and leaves some out. The sample yields 85,000 to 95,000 clones, 85% to 90% seen once. This specimen consisted of peripheral blood, obtained on day 0 of AZD1222 vaccination. These receptors originate from an adult in good health.

The chain uses TRBV10-2 and TRBJ1-4; D gene uncertain. Trimming took 4 bases from V and 0 from J, leaving 9 bases between them. CDR3 length equals 15 residues. Germline V CDR1 and CDR2: WSHSY, SAAADI. The CDR3: CASSVYGATNEKLFF. CDR3 DNA sequence: TGCGCCAGCAGTGTCTACGGTGCAACTAATGAAAAACTGTTTTTT.

V gene TRBV9 combines with J gene TRBJ2-4, with 7 positions matching TRBD1. The trim removed 5 bases at V and 3 bases at J, leaving 11 bases unmatched. This CDR3 is built from 16 residues. Germline V lookup: CDR1 SGDLS, CDR2 YYNGEE. The CDR3 spells CASRGFYRGGKNIQYF. The CDR3 nucleotides read TGTGCCAGCAGGGGGTTTTACAGGGGTGGCAAAAACATTCAGTACTTC.

V usage is TRBV3-1 (or the pseudogene TRBV3-2) and J usage is TRBJ2-2; D is ambiguous. Trimming removed 3 bases at V and 4 bases at J, with 21 bases between. Germline V lookup: CDR1 LGHDT, CDR2 YNNKEL (reference sequence). The CDR3 runs 18 residues. CDR3 sequence (DNA): TGTGCCAGCAGCCAGTTCCCCCTTCTTGTTTCGATCACCGGGGAGCTGTTTTTT. This translates into CASSQFPLLVSITGELFF.

The chain employs TRBV18 and TRBJ1-4, with D tentatively TRBD1 (6 bases). This CDR3 comprises 14 residues. Between the trimmed V and J ends, which lost 3 bases and 7 bases, there was a span of 12 bases. The V gene's germline CDR1 is KGHSH and CDR2 LQKENI. CDR3 region: CASSPDSLGEKLFF. CDR3 sequence (DNA): TGTGCCAGCTCACCGGACAGCCTCGGTGAAAAACTGTTTTTT.

The CDR3 protein is CASRDRGRQTQYF. As DNA, the CDR3 is TGTGCCAGCCGGGACCGGGGTAGGCAGACCCAGTACTTC. This sequence joins TRBV7-8 and TRBJ2-5; possibly TRBD1 or TRBD2 for D (5 bases each). This CDR3 is built from 13 residues. Between the trimmed V and J ends, which lost 8 bases and 6 bases, there was a span of 16 bases. CDR1 and CDR2 from the germline V gene are SGHVS and FQNEAQ.